The source of this T cell receptor (beta chain) is a study of shared clonotypes between healthy human individuals. Overall study context: CD4 naive and memory got three plates each, CD8 naive two, CD8 memory one.

Sequencing used immunoSEQ multiplex PCR; TCRdb keeps in-frame clones, though not all of them. The sample has over 2 million clones; about 95% are singletons. Naive CD8 cells lacked CD45RO and underwent positive selection for CCR7, leaving out terminally differentiated effector memory CD45RA+ cells. The origin of this receptor is a young man in good health. The specimen sequenced was naive CD8+ T cells sorted from blood.

The DNA for the CDR3 is TGTGCCAGCAGCTTCGGGGGGATAGCGGGCCCGGGAGAGCAGTTCTTC. This gives the protein CASSFGGIAGPGEQFF. The J gene is TRBJ2-1, the V gene TRBV6-6, with 7 bases aligning to TRBD2. The CDR3 extends over 16 amino acids. Germline trimming cut 6 bases from V and 10 bases from J; bases unmatched to any gene: 18. Per the germline V gene, CDR1 is MNHNY and CDR2 is SVGAGI (reference sequence).